This T cell receptor beta chain was captured by sequencing in a study of cytomegalovirus exposure and HLA in healthy donors. Study details: One earlier analysis, a look at about 179 million T cells, found more than 100 million unique TCR beta sequences. Study observations and caveats: Later analysis reportedly placed an Asian-associated ancestry cluster below the roughly 680-donor mean in N-insertions. Researchers had no immune exposure information except CMV serostatus available.

The CDR3 loop spans 15 amino acids. J was trimmed by 2 bases and V by 4 bases; bases with no gene match: 5. CDR1 is MGHRA, CDR2 YSYEKL, per germline. The PCR had 60 Vbeta and 13 Jbeta primers. The assay was immunoSEQ multiplex PCR, and TCRdb's table has in-frame clones only and misses some. The profile covers over 150,000 clones, with around 67% appearing a single time and 4% to 5.5% taken by the ten largest. This clone was recorded a few times. Its antigen is not known. Sequenced: PBMCs. This chain uses TRBV4-1 with TRBJ2-3, with 8 bases matching TRBD2. The clonotype was recovered from a woman aged 18-30 years in good health and CMV-seropositive. The CDR3 spells CASSPSTSDTDTQYF. The CDR3 DNA sequence: TGCGCCAGCAGCCCCTCGACTAGCGACACAGATACGCAGTATTTT.